Listed below are T cell receptor beta chains from one sample, sequenced in a study of cytomegalovirus exposure and HLA in healthy donors. TCRdb's copy holds only in-frame clones and misses some; the assay was immunoSEQ multiplex PCR. The table has roughly 220,000 clones, around 90% seen once. The specimen sequenced was PBMCs. The receptor set was obtained from a woman under 30 in good health and CMV-seronegative. The CDR3 runs from the conserved cysteine through the conserved F or W. A D gene is named only where the DNA matches it firmly. Some rows mark clone size as missing; the rest say once, few, many or name a class of expanded clone.

CDR3 | D | J | V | size
CASSFFGTAANSPLHF | - | TRBJ1-6 | TRBV5-1 | -
CASRTVPGELFF | - | TRBJ2-2 | TRBV6-5 | -
CAWSVTGTPSNQPQHF | - | TRBJ1-5 | TRBV30 | -
CAWSVYTGVYTEAFF | TRBD1 | TRBJ1-1 | TRBV30 | -
CSPRAAGGTQYF | - | TRBJ2-5 | TRBV29-1 | -
CASSLPGQGVPGEQYF | TRBD1 | TRBJ2-7 | TRBV19 | once
CASSVGDRDQPQHF | TRBD1 | TRBJ1-5 | TRBV9 | -
CASKRGNEQYF | - | TRBJ2-7 | TRBV7-4 | -
CASSPDGTTNYGYTF | - | TRBJ1-2 | TRBV11-2 | -
CASSSSGQSTDTQYF | TRBD1 | TRBJ2-3 | TRBV6-5 | once
CASSLFSGRTSYEQYF | TRBD2 | TRBJ2-7 | TRBV7-2 | -
CATGQGMVEQYF | TRBD1 | TRBJ2-7 | TRBV19 | -
CASSFDSYEQYF | - | TRBJ2-7 | TRBV11-2 | -
CASRGQGGYEQYF | TRBD1 | TRBJ2-7 | TRBV9 | -
CASSYAASTDTQYF | - | TRBJ2-3 | TRBV7-2 | -
CASSRQGAYEQYF | TRBD1 | TRBJ2-7 | TRBV27 | -
CAISGLEDGYTF | - | TRBJ1-2 | TRBV10-3 | -
CASSFVTGTGVEKLFF | TRBD1 | TRBJ1-4 | TRBV27 | -
CASSTRLAGVEDEQYF | TRBD2 | TRBJ2-7 | TRBV9 | -
CASSRTVNGYTF | - | TRBJ1-2 | TRBV7-9 | -
CASSQEGTSGTGELFF | TRBD2 | TRBJ2-2 | TRBV4-1 | -
CASSFTGGYEQYF | TRBD1 | TRBJ2-7 | TRBV7-2 | -